Presented here are 10 T cell receptor beta chains from one specimen sequenced in a study of T-cell memory formation after mild COVID-19. TCRdb processed the 5' RACE reads anew with MiXCR; each CDR3 protein has one entry. This table holds hundreds of thousands of distinct CDR3 sequences, 20% to 25% found once. Input material: PBMCs or a T cell subset sorted from them (not recorded which). These TCRs come from an adult woman who had mild COVID-19 (a few samples of this study predate the infection). Cell type and time point are not known.

This clonotype showed up many times. This sequence joins TRBV5-1 and TRBJ2-1; TRBD2 agrees at 9 bases. The junction had 9 bases not matched to a gene; V was cut back by 2 bases and J by 6 bases. Germline V CDR1 and CDR2: SGHRS, YFSETQ. This CDR3 is 16 amino acids long. CDR3 in DNA: TGCGCCAGCAGCTTCGGTCTAGCGGGAAAAGTCAATGAGCAGTTCTTC. Translation: CASSFGLAGKVNEQFF.

This clonotype was detected many times. The chain links TRBV11-2 to TRBJ2-7; TRBD2 aligns across 9 bases. The CDR3 sequence is 15 residues long. The V and J ends lost 2 bases and 3 bases, in that order; junction bases with no gene match: 5. From germline, CDR1 is SGHAT and CDR2 FQNNGV. The CDR3 DNA reads as TGTGCCAGCAGCTTATATGCGGGGGGGAACTACGAGCAGTACTTC. Translation: CASSLYAGGNYEQYF.

The genes are TRBV6-5 and TRBJ2-7; 7 positions match TRBD1. This CDR3 is 14 amino acids long. V lost 4 bases and J lost 3; bases outside the gene matches: 6. The germline CDR1 and CDR2 sequences are MNHEY and SVGAGI. The CDR3 loop is CASSLGQLVYEQYF. The CDR3 nucleotides read TGTGCCAGCAGTTTGGGACAGCTAGTCTACGAGCAGTACTTC.

The table lists this clonotype with a few counts. One end of the junction is discordant with germline, which a read error may explain. The genes are TRBV10-3 and TRBJ1-5; D call uncertain. The CDR3 runs to 17 residues. Looked up from germline, CDR1 is ENHRY and CDR2 is SYGVKD. In nucleotides, the CDR3 is TGTGCCATAAGTGAGTCTCAGGTCAGCTATAGCAATCAGCCCCAGCATTTT. The encoded protein is CAISESQVSYSNQPQHF.

This clonotype has a count of ten or more. This chain's CDR3 is CASSGAGAVEETQYF. The CDR3 nucleotides are TGCGCCAGCAGCGGAGCGGGGGCGGTGGAAGAGACCCAGTACTTC. The chain uses TRBV5-1 and TRBJ2-5; 8 bases map to TRBD2. CDR3 length: 15 residues. The junction had 8 bases not matched to a gene; V was cut back by 4 bases and J by 3 bases. CDR1 is SGHRS and CDR2 is YFSETQ in the germline V gene.

The chain recombines TRBV29-1 with TRBJ1-2; D is uncertain. Germline values: CDR1 SQVTM, CDR2 ANQGSEA. Trimming took off 2 bases at V and 2 bases at J, with 6 bases between the two ends. The CDR3 runs to 12 residues. The CDR3 DNA reads as TGCAGCGTTGAACAGGCAAACTATGGCTACACCTTC. The encoded protein is CSVEQANYGYTF.

With regard to this clonotype: Since a much larger clone is just one base distant, this may be a read error. The rearrangement links TRBV4-2 to TRBJ1-1; no clear D. The CDR3 length is 14 residues. The V gene lost 0 bases and the J gene lost 1 base, with 6 bases spanning the gap. Germline assignment: CDR1 LGHNA and CDR2 YNFKEQ. The CDR3 loop is CASSQERGNTEAFF. The CDR3 nucleotides read TGTGCCAGCAGCCAAGAGCGGGGGAACACTGAAGCTTTCTTT.

The rearrangement joins TRBV5-5 to TRBJ2-1; 7 bases agree with TRBD1. The germline V gene encodes CDR1 SGHKS and CDR2 YYEKEE (reference sequence). This CDR3 has 13 amino acids. V was pared by 6 bases and J by 7 bases, with 7 bases of the junction left unmatched. CDR3 residues: CASNGQARNEQFF. The DNA of the CDR3 is TGTGCCAGCAACGGACAGGCTAGAAATGAGCAGTTCTTC.

V usage is TRBV6-5 and J usage is TRBJ1-4; TRBD1 agrees at 7 bases. The J segment lost 7 bases and the V segment lost 0 bases, leaving 5 bases of the junction unmatched. The CDR3 runs 15 residues. Germline-derived CDR1 and CDR2 are MNHEY and SVGAGI. The CDR3 nucleotides are TGTGCCAGCAGTTACTCTGGCCGGGACAGTGAAAAACTGTTTTTT. Translating it yields CASSYSGRDSEKLFF.

This clonotype was observed a handful of times. The chain employs TRBV7-3 and TRBJ2-1, with D perhaps matching TRBD1 or TRBD2 (5 bases each). CDR1 and CDR2 from the germline V gene are SGHTA and FQGTGA. The CDR3 totals 16 residues. V lost 4 bases to trimming and J lost 8 bases, with 21 bases between them. CDR3 amino acids: CASSSRGLLRGDEQFF. The CDR3 bases are TGTGCCAGCAGCTCGAGGGGTCTCCTTAGAGGGGATGAGCAGTTCTTC. The full variable domain, in which reference TRBV7-3 and TRBJ2-1 provide the parts outside the CDR3, is GAGVSQTPSNKVTEKGKYVELRCDPISGHTALYWYRQSLGQGPEFLIYFQGTGAADDSGLPNDRFFAVRPEGSVSTLKIQRTERGDSAVYLCASSSRGLLRGDEQFFGPGTRLTVL.